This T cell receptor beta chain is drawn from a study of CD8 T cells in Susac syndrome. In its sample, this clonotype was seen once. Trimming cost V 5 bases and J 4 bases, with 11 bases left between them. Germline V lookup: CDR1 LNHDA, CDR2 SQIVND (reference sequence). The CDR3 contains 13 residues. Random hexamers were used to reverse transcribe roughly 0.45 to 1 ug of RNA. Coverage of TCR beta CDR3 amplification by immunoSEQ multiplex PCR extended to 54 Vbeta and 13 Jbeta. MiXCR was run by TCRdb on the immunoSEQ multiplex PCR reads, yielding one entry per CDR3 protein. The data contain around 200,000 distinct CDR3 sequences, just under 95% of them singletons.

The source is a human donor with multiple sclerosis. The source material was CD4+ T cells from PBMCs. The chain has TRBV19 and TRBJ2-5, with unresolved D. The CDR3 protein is CASSSTWGETQYF. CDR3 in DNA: TGTGCCAGTAGTTCGACCTGGGGAGAGACCCAGTACTTC.